These T cell receptor beta chains were read from a single sample in a study of molecular identifiers for immune sequencing clone quantification. TCRdb processed the PCR reads anew with MiXCR; each CDR3 protein has one entry. The repertoire has over 600,000 distinct CDR3 sequences, 15% to 20% of them found once; the top ten carry under 0.95%. Sequenced sample: naive CD8+ T cells from blood, with Jurkat cell RNA spiked in. These receptors all stem from a human donor in good health. Some libraries in this study had Jurkat cell RNA spiked in. Each CDR3 is given with its conserved first and last residue. The D gene is left open where the match is weak. Some rows have no size entry. The others give once, few or many, or a class for an expanded clone.

v_gene: TRBV5-5; abundance: many; j_gene: TRBJ1-2; d_gene: .; CDR3aa: CASSLGRKGDYTF; CDR3nt: TGTGCCAGCAGCTTAGGACGAAAAGGAGATTACACCTTC
v_gene: TRBV4-1; abundance: many; j_gene: TRBJ1-5; d_gene: .; CDR3aa: CASSQATPGRGNQPQHF; CDR3nt: TGCGCCAGCAGCCAAGCAACCCCGGGACGCGGCAATCAGCCCCAGCATTTT
v_gene: TRBV18; abundance: few; j_gene: TRBJ1-1; d_gene: .; CDR3aa: CASSYRANTEAFF; CDR3nt: TGTGCCAGCTCATACCGGGCCAACACTGAAGCTTTCTTT
v_gene: TRBV5-1; abundance: .; j_gene: TRBJ1-4; d_gene: .; CDR3aa: CASSNNTGILLLATNEKLFF; CDR3nt: TGCGCCAGCAGCAATAACACAGGGATCCTCCTACTTGCAACTAATGAAAAACTGTTTTTT
v_gene: TRBV4-1; abundance: .; j_gene: TRBJ2-7; d_gene: TRBD1; CDR3aa: CASSQEVSTGIIYEQYF; CDR3nt: TGCGCCAGCAGCCAGGAAGTTTCGACAGGGATAATCTACGAGCAGTACTTC
v_gene: TRBV25-1; abundance: many; j_gene: TRBJ2-1; d_gene: TRBD1; CDR3aa: CASSWGPDRARVLVHEQFF; CDR3nt: TGTGCCAGCAGCTGGGGCCCGGACAGGGCACGGGTCCTTGTTCATGAGCAGTTCTTC
v_gene: TRBV4-1; abundance: many; j_gene: TRBJ2-5; d_gene: .; CDR3aa: CASSSPRTETQYF; CDR3nt: TGCGCCAGCAGCAGTCCACGGACGGAGACCCAGTACTTC
v_gene: TRBV4-3; abundance: many; j_gene: TRBJ2-3; d_gene: .; CDR3aa: CASGQGGRTDTQYF; CDR3nt: TGCGCCAGCGGGCAAGGCGGGCGCACAGATACGCAGTATTTT
v_gene: TRBV14; abundance: many; j_gene: TRBJ2-7; d_gene: .; CDR3aa: CASSQGYRSSGYEQYF; CDR3nt: TGTGCCAGCAGCCAAGGGTATAGGTCGTCCGGATACGAGCAGTACTTC
v_gene: TRBV9; abundance: many; j_gene: TRBJ2-3; d_gene: .; CDR3aa: CASSVDSAAPRDTQYF; CDR3nt: TGTGCCAGCAGCGTAGATTCCGCGGCACCCAGGGATACGCAGTATTTT
v_gene: TRBV6-5; abundance: .; j_gene: TRBJ2-7; d_gene: TRBD2; CDR3aa: CASSYGLAGALEQYF; CDR3nt: TGTGCCAGCAGTTACGGGTTGGCGGGAGCTCTTGAGCAGTACTTC
v_gene: TRBV20-1; abundance: many; j_gene: TRBJ2-3; d_gene: TRBD2; CDR3aa: CSASPTSGSTDTQYF; CDR3nt: TGCAGTGCTAGCCCGACTAGCGGCAGCACAGATACGCAGTATTTT
v_gene: TRBV6-1; abundance: many; j_gene: TRBJ1-1; d_gene: TRBD1; CDR3aa: CASSERTGGLTEAFF; CDR3nt: TGTGCCAGCAGTGAACGGACAGGGGGACTCACTGAAGCTTTCTTT
v_gene: TRBV4-1; abundance: .; j_gene: TRBJ1-3; d_gene: .; CDR3aa: CASSLHSLLSSGNTIYF; CDR3nt: TGCGCCAGCAGCCTACACAGTCTCCTGAGCTCTGGAAACACCATATATTTT
v_gene: TRBV21-1; abundance: few; j_gene: TRBJ2-7; d_gene: .; CDR3aa: CASSRVGGHEQYF; CDR3nt: TGTGCCAGCAGCAGGGTGGGAGGCCACGAGCAGTACTTC
v_gene: TRBV29-1; abundance: many; j_gene: TRBJ2-1; d_gene: .; CDR3aa: CSVEDIVGVLASYNEQFF; CDR3nt: TGCAGCGTTGAAGATATCGTGGGGGTTCTAGCCTCCTACAATGAGCAGTTCTTC
v_gene: TRBV10-3; abundance: many; j_gene: TRBJ2-7; d_gene: .; CDR3aa: CAISEKGYEQYF; CDR3nt: TGTGCCATCAGTGAAAAAGGGTACGAGCAGTACTTC
v_gene: TRBV4-3; abundance: few; j_gene: TRBJ2-1; d_gene: .; CDR3aa: CASSQDSGAGVGYNEQFF; CDR3nt: TGCGCCAGCAGCCAGGACAGTGGTGCCGGGGTGGGCTACAATGAGCAGTTCTTC
v_gene: TRBV7-6; abundance: few; j_gene: TRBJ1-1; d_gene: .; CDR3aa: CASSLEGGDEASF; CDR3nt: TGTGCCAGCAGCTTAGAGGGCGGGGATGAAGCTTCCTTT
v_gene: TRBV11-2; abundance: many; j_gene: TRBJ2-4; d_gene: .; CDR3aa: CASSLDWLTVAKNIQYF; CDR3nt: TGTGCCAGCAGCTTAGACTGGCTGACGGTAGCCAAAAACATTCAGTACTTC
v_gene: TRBV12-3/TRBV12-4; abundance: many; j_gene: TRBJ2-7; d_gene: .; CDR3aa: CASSPFGSSDEQYF; CDR3nt: TGTGCCAGCAGCCCGTTTGGGTCCTCTGACGAGCAGTACTTC
v_gene: TRBV18; abundance: .; j_gene: TRBJ1-5; d_gene: .; CDR3aa: CASSAAGSSNQPQHF; CDR3nt: TGTGCCAGCTCGGCCGCAGGGAGTAGCAATCAGCCCCAGCATTTT
v_gene: TRBV24-1; abundance: few; j_gene: TRBJ2-7; d_gene: TRBD1; CDR3aa: CATSPGTGPYEQYF; CDR3nt: TGTGCCACCAGTCCTGGGACAGGGCCCTACGAGCAGTACTTC
v_gene: TRBV6-2/TRBV6-3; abundance: many; j_gene: TRBJ2-2; d_gene: .; CDR3aa: CASSLHKTTGELFF; CDR3nt: TGTGCCAGCAGCTTACATAAGACCACCGGGGAGCTGTTTTTT
v_gene: TRBV11-2; abundance: many; j_gene: TRBJ1-2; d_gene: .; CDR3aa: CASSIGTEYGYTF; CDR3nt: TGTGCCAGCAGCATCGGAACGGAATATGGCTACACCTTC
v_gene: TRBV6-5; abundance: many; j_gene: TRBJ1-1; d_gene: .; CDR3aa: CASSSQATEAFF; CDR3nt: TGTGCCAGCAGTTCCCAGGCCACTGAAGCTTTCTTT
v_gene: TRBV28; abundance: many; j_gene: TRBJ2-7; d_gene: TRBD1; CDR3aa: CASSARDRAPYEQYF; CDR3nt: TGTGCCAGCAGTGCCCGGGACAGGGCTCCCTACGAGCAGTACTTC
v_gene: TRBV20-1; abundance: many; j_gene: TRBJ2-7; d_gene: .; CDR3aa: CSAPSRLDYEQYF; CDR3nt: TGCAGTGCTCCTAGTCGGCTAGACTACGAGCAGTACTTC
v_gene: TRBV20-1; abundance: many; j_gene: TRBJ1-2; d_gene: .; CDR3aa: CSARDTEQIYGYTF; CDR3nt: TGCAGTGCTAGAGACACGGAGCAGATCTATGGCTACACCTTC
v_gene: TRBV27; abundance: .; j_gene: TRBJ2-3; d_gene: TRBD2; CDR3aa: CASSTGTSGGGDTQYF; CDR3nt: TGTGCCAGCAGCACCGGGACTAGCGGGGGGGGAGATACGCAGTATTTT
v_gene: TRBV3-1; abundance: .; j_gene: TRBJ2-3; d_gene: TRBD2; CDR3aa: CASSQGSIGLAEPTDTQCF; CDR3nt: TGTGCCAGCAGCCAAGGCTCGATAGGACTAGCGGAACCCACAGATACGCAGTGTTTT
v_gene: TRBV4-3; abundance: many; j_gene: TRBJ1-5; d_gene: .; CDR3aa: CASSQDHGLHQPQHF; CDR3nt: TGCGCCAGCAGCCAAGACCATGGATTGCATCAGCCCCAGCATTTT
v_gene: TRBV20-1; abundance: many; j_gene: TRBJ1-1; d_gene: .; CDR3aa: CSARQATEAFF; CDR3nt: TGCAGTGCTAGACAGGCCACTGAAGCTTTCTTT
v_gene: TRBV28; abundance: many; j_gene: TRBJ2-5; d_gene: .; CDR3aa: CASSTFIFGRETQYF; CDR3nt: TGTGCCAGCAGCACGTTTATATTTGGCCGGGAGACCCAGTACTTC
v_gene: TRBV9; abundance: many; j_gene: TRBJ1-5; d_gene: .; CDR3aa: CASSVDQGSNQPQHF; CDR3nt: TGTGCCAGCAGCGTCGATCAGGGGAGCAATCAGCCCCAGCATTTT
v_gene: TRBV20-1; abundance: few; j_gene: TRBJ1-2; d_gene: .; CDR3aa: CSAPPPPRTNYGYTF; CDR3nt: TGCAGTGCTCCCCCCCCCCCCCGAACGAACTATGGCTACACCTTC
v_gene: TRBV19; abundance: many; j_gene: TRBJ2-4; d_gene: .; CDR3aa: CASSIGGRGAPNIQYF; CDR3nt: TGTGCCAGTAGTATAGGAGGCAGGGGCGCACCAAACATTCAGTACTTC
v_gene: TRBV27; abundance: many; j_gene: TRBJ1-4; d_gene: .; CDR3aa: CASSPLPANEKLFF; CDR3nt: TGTGCCAGCAGCCCCCTCCCGGCTAATGAAAAACTGTTTTTT
v_gene: TRBV18; abundance: .; j_gene: TRBJ2-1; d_gene: .; CDR3aa: CASSPPVDDEQFF; CDR3nt: TGTGCCAGCTCACCGCCGGTGGACGATGAGCAGTTCTTC
v_gene: TRBV12-2; abundance: few; j_gene: TRBJ2-7; d_gene: .; CDR3aa: CASRSPGVGYEQCF; CDR3nt: TGTGCAAGTCGCTCCCCAGGGGTTGGGTACGAGCAGTGCTTC
v_gene: TRBV27; abundance: .; j_gene: TRBJ2-6; d_gene: .; CDR3aa: CVSSLGSGANVLTF; CDR3nt: TGTGTCAGCAGTTTGGGGTCTGGGGCCAACGTCCTGACTTTC
v_gene: TRBV20-1; abundance: many; j_gene: TRBJ2-3; d_gene: .; CDR3aa: CSARDIGTPSTDTQYF; CDR3nt: TGCAGTGCTAGAGATATTGGGACGCCTTCCACAGATACGCAGTATTTT
v_gene: TRBV30; abundance: .; j_gene: TRBJ2-7; d_gene: .; CDR3aa: CAWGWFGGEQYF; CDR3nt: TGTGCCTGGGGCTGGTTTGGGGGCGAGCAGTACTTC
v_gene: TRBV27; abundance: .; j_gene: TRBJ1-5; d_gene: .; CDR3aa: CASSLYPSGQPQHF; CDR3nt: TGTGCCAGCAGTTTATACCCTAGTGGTCAGCCCCAGCATTTT
v_gene: TRBV27; abundance: many; j_gene: TRBJ1-1; d_gene: TRBD1; CDR3aa: CASSLRQGLDTEAFF; CDR3nt: TGTGCCAGCAGTTTACGACAGGGGCTCGACACTGAAGCTTTCTTT
v_gene: TRBV4-3; abundance: .; j_gene: TRBJ2-1; d_gene: .; CDR3aa: CASSQSLGRYNEQFF; CDR3nt: TGCGCCAGCAGCCAATCCCTTGGACGGTACAATGAGCAGTTCTTC
v_gene: TRBV7-9; abundance: many; j_gene: TRBJ2-3; d_gene: TRBD2; CDR3aa: CASSPPSGGTDTQYF; CDR3nt: TGTGCCAGCAGCCCTCCTAGCGGGGGCACAGATACGCAGTATTTT
v_gene: TRBV14; abundance: many; j_gene: TRBJ1-1; d_gene: .; CDR3aa: CASSQDRVGSEAFF; CDR3nt: TGTGCCAGCAGCCAAGATAGGGTAGGGTCTGAAGCTTTCTTT
v_gene: TRBV5-1; abundance: few; j_gene: TRBJ2-7; d_gene: .; CDR3aa: CASSLAGGFDEQYF; CDR3nt: TGCGCCAGCAGCTTGGCCGGGGGTTTCGACGAGCAGTACTTC